This passage covers 17 T cell receptor beta chains from one sample sequenced in a study of shared clonotypes between healthy human individuals. Profiling relied on immunoSEQ multiplex PCR, and the TCRdb table lists in-frame clones only, not all of them. The data hold 600,000 or so clones, with roughly 95% observed a single time. Positively selected for CCR7, the CD45RO-negative cells used as naive CD8 cells excluded terminally differentiated effector memory CD45RA+ cells. The material sequenced was naive CD8+ T cells sorted from blood. Receptors originate from a woman under 40 in good health.

The chain couples TRBV7-8 to TRBJ1-1; D unclear. This CDR3 is built from 17 residues. V was cut by 0 bases and J by 5 bases, with 19 bases left in between. Germline CDR1 and CDR2: SGHVS and FQNEAQ. The CDR3 sequence is CASSLALGEGGWTEAFF. The CDR3 nucleotides read TGTGCCAGCAGCTTAGCGCTTGGGGAGGGAGGATGGACTGAAGCTTTCTTT.

CDR3 sequence reads: CASSLSHYEQYF. The CDR3 DNA reads as TGTGCCAGCAGCTTGTCCCACTACGAGCAGTACTTC. The V gene is TRBV7-9, the J gene TRBJ2-7; D call uncertain. The germline V gene encodes CDR1 SEHNR and CDR2 FQNEAQ (reference sequence). The CDR3 has 12 amino acids. Deletions cut 3 bases from V and 3 bases from J, with 6 bases between.

This rearrangement joins TRBV5-1 to TRBJ2-7; 8 bases fit TRBD2. The CDR3 runs 18 residues. V was clipped by 0 bases and J by 1 base; unmatched bases: 12. Germline V lookup: CDR1 SGHRS, CDR2 YFSETQ. The DNA for the CDR3 is TGCGCCAGCAGCTTGGAAGGGCTGTCCAGCGGGAGTTCCTACGAGCAGTACTTC. Translation gives CASSLEGLSSGSSYEQYF.

The V call is TRBV6-6, the J call TRBJ1-1; no clear D. Germline lookup yields CDR1 MNHNY and CDR2 SVGAGI (reference sequence). This CDR3 comprises 13 residues. V lost 2 bases and J 5 bases, leaving 9 bases between the germline ends. This chain's CDR3 is CASSYQSGTEAFF. The CDR3 bases are TGTGCCAGCAGTTACCAATCGGGGACTGAAGCTTTCTTT.

This sequence joins TRBV19 and TRBJ2-7; TRBD2 matches 11 bases. Germline loops: CDR1 LNHDA, CDR2 SQIVND (reference sequence). V trimming: 5 bases; J trimming: 3 bases; junction bases outside the gene matches: 3. The CDR3 consists of 14 residues. The DNA for the CDR3 is TGTGCCAGTAGTGCTGGGACTAGCGGCTACGAGCAGTACTTC. Protein product: CASSAGTSGYEQYF.

This clone was detected once. The chain carries TRBV28 and TRBJ1-1, with a weak D call TRBD1 (6 bases). V was trimmed by 3 bases and J by 5 bases, leaving 7 bases between them. The CDR3 sequence is 12 residues long. Germline assignment: CDR1 MDHEN and CDR2 SYDVKM. The CDR3 here is CASSFQGTEAFF. The DNA for the CDR3 is TGTGCCAGCAGTTTCCAGGGGACTGAAGCTTTCTTT.

The chain recombines TRBV4-1 with TRBJ2-5; D is unresolved. The J call may not be correct, given that the DNA end is closer to TRBJ2-7. CDR3 length: 15 residues. Germline V gives CDR1 MGHRA, CDR2 YSYEKL. CDR3 region: CASSQVVDARYEQYF. As DNA, the CDR3 is TGCGCCAGCAGCCAAGTTGTTGACGCTAGGTACGAGCAGTACTTC.

The V call is TRBV11-3, the J call TRBJ2-7, with 7 positions matching TRBD1. The junction had 5 bases not matched to a gene; V was cut back by 7 bases and J by 2 bases. This CDR3 is built from 13 residues. Germline assignment: CDR1 SGHNT and CDR2 YENEEA. The CDR3 DNA follows: TGTGCCAGCATGGCAGGGGGACCCTACGAGCAGTACTTC. Its translation: CASMAGGPYEQYF.

With respect to this clone: The sample carries other DNA sequences with the same CDR3. The V call is TRBV27, the J call TRBJ1-5; perhaps TRBD1 as D (5 bases). With 0 bases removed from V and 3 bases from J, the gap between germline ends came to 9 bases. Per the germline V gene, CDR1 is MNHEY and CDR2 is SMNVEV (reference sequence). The CDR3 extends over 15 amino acids. CDR3 coding DNA: TGTGCCAGCAGTTTATCGCGGGGGTACAATCAGCCCCAGCATTTT. It is translated as CASSLSRGYNQPQHF.

The chain is built from TRBV4-2 and TRBJ2-1; 12 nucleotides match TRBD2. The J segment lost 7 bases and the V segment lost 4 bases, leaving 11 bases of the junction unmatched. Looked up from germline, CDR1 is LGHNA and CDR2 is YNFKEQ. The CDR3 is 17 amino acids. CDR3 bases: TGTGCCAGCAGCCCCTCGTTTGCTAGCGGGAGGGGTAATGAGCAGTTCTTC. It is translated as CASSPSFASGRGNEQFF.

The chain employs TRBV9 and TRBJ1-1, with a tentative D call TRBD1 (5 bases). The length of the CDR3 is 16 residues. Germline assignment: CDR1 SGDLS and CDR2 YYNGEE. Trimming stripped 1 base from V and 0 bases from J, with 13 bases between. The CDR3: CASSVLPGPMNTEAFF. CDR3 DNA sequence: TGTGCCAGCAGCGTACTTCCAGGGCCTATGAACACTGAAGCTTTCTTT.

The CDR3 DNA sequence: TGTGCCAGCAGTGATAATTTGGCGGGAGGGGGGAATGAGCAGTTCTTC. Translating gives CASSDNLAGGGNEQFF. The gene calls are TRBV2 and TRBJ2-1; TRBD2 aligns across 9 bases. The trim removed 3 bases at V and 7 bases at J, leaving 10 bases unmatched. Germline V gene lookup returns CDR1 SNHLY and CDR2 FYNNEI. This CDR3 spans 16 amino acids.

V usage is TRBV6-6 and J usage is TRBJ1-3; no firm D call. Trimming took 3 bases from V and 5 from J, leaving 8 bases between them. Germline assignment: CDR1 MNHNY and CDR2 SVGAGI (reference sequence). This CDR3 spans 13 amino acids. CDR3: CASSYSDRNTIYF. As DNA, the CDR3 is TGTGCCAGCAGTTATTCCGATAGAAACACCATATATTTT.

V gene TRBV21-1 combines with J gene TRBJ2-7. TRBV21-1 constitutes a pseudogene. The CDR3 length is 16 residues. The CDR3 DNA sequence: TGTGCCAGCAGCAAAAGTAAGGGCCAAGACTGGTACGAGCAGTACTTC. Translating gives CASSKSKGQDWYEQYF.

The rearrangement joins TRBV25-1 to TRBJ1-5; TRBD1 agrees at 9 bases. J was trimmed by 4 bases and V by 5 bases; bases with no gene match: 6. CDR1 MGHDK and CDR2 SYGVNS come from the germline V gene. CDR3 length: 15 amino acids. CDR3 nucleotides: TGTGCCAGCAGTCCAGAGGGACAGGGAAATCAGCCCCAGCATTTT. As protein: CASSPEGQGNQPQHF.

The chain joins TRBV13 to TRBJ2-7; TRBD1 aligns across 9 bases. The CDR3 has 15 residues. Germline V gene data show CDR1 as PRHDT and CDR2 as FYEKMQ (reference sequence). The ends lost 1 base at V and 7 bases at J; junction bases unmatched: 8. CDR3 coding DNA: TGTGCCAGCAGCTTAGATAGGGGACAGGGACGTGAGCAGTACTTC. This encodes CASSLDRGQGREQYF.

This clone appeared a single time. The chain combines TRBV19 with TRBJ2-7; D not certain. The CDR3 covers 13 residues. Germline CDR1 LNHDA, CDR2 SQIVND (reference sequence). The V and J ends lost 3 bases and 1 base respectively, with 7 bases between them. The CDR3 sequence: CASSMSRSYEQYF. In DNA form, the CDR3 reads TGTGCCAGTAGTATGAGTAGATCCTACGAGCAGTACTTC.